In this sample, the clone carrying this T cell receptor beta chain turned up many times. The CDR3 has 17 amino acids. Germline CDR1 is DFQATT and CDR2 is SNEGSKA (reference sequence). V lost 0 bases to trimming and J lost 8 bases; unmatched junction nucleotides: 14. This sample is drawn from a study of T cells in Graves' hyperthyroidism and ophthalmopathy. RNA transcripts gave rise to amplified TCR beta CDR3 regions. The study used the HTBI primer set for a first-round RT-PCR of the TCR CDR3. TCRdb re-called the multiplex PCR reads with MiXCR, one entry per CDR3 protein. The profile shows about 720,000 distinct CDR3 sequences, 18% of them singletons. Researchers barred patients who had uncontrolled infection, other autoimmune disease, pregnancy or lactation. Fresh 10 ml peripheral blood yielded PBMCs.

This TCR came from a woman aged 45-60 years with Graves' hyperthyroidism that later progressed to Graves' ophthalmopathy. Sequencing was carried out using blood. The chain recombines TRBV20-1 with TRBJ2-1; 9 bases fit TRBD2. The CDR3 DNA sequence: TGCAGTGCTAGAGAGCCCCTCGGCGGGGGGGCCCTAGATGAGCAGTTCTTC. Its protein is CSAREPLGGGALDEQFF.